These 19 T cell receptor beta chains came from one sample sequenced in a study of T-cell reconstitution after alpha-beta-depleted transplantation in children. A library of TCRbeta sequences, prepared with unique molecular identifiers, was generated. TCRdb reprocessed the PCR reads with MiXCR, giving one entry per CDR3 protein. The data contain approximately 270,000 distinct CDR3 sequences, more than 20% of them singletons. The sample here was PBMCs, mostly from graft donor cells, taken 360 days after TCRalphabeta/CD19-depleted stem cell transplant. The receptors were sampled from a female patient aged 2-10 years who had a stem cell transplant for congenital amegakaryocytic thrombocytopenia, so the T cells may come from the graft donor.

This clonotype was observed a few times. CDR3 region: CAWSLTRVGAWAFTGELFF. CDR3 bases: TGTGCCTGGAGTCTGACGAGGGTCGGGGCGTGGGCGTTCACCGGGGAGCTGTTTTTT. The chain couples TRBV30 to TRBJ2-2; TRBD1 or TRBD2 may be the D gene (5 bases each). Germline V gene data show CDR1 as GTSNPN and CDR2 as SVGIG (reference sequence). The V end was cut by 2 bases, the J end by 4 bases, with 26 bases between. This CDR3 region has 19 residues.

This chain connects TRBV2 to TRBJ2-7; D is unclear. CDR1 SNHLY and CDR2 FYNNEI come from the germline V gene. With 6 bases removed from V and 2 bases from J, the gap between germline ends came to 14 bases. CDR3 length equals 14 residues. The CDR3 region is CASSQGTATYEQYF. CDR3 DNA: TGTGCCAGCAGCCAAGGAACAGCTACCTACGAGCAGTACTTC.

This clonotype was detected many times. The V call is TRBV5-1, the J call TRBJ2-2, with D possibly TRBD2 on 7 matching bases. Germline CDR1 is SGHRS and CDR2 is YFSETQ. The CDR3 consists of 16 residues. V dropped 6 bases and J dropped 1 base, with 16 bases sitting between them. Here the CDR3 reads CASTGGRILNTGELFF. The CDR3 DNA sequence: TGCGCCAGCACGGGGGGCCGGATTTTGAACACCGGGGAGCTGTTTTTT.

This clonotype has a handful of counts. V is TRBV5-1 and J is TRBJ2-2; 7 bases line up with TRBD1. The junction had 17 bases not matched to a gene; V was cut back by 4 bases and J by 8 bases. The CDR3 is 17 residues long. CDR1 is SGHRS, CDR2 YFSETQ, per germline. Written as DNA, the CDR3 is TGCGCCAGCAGCCGAAGTCTCGACAGGGTGTTACCGGGGGAGCTGTTTTTT. Translated, it gives CASSRSLDRVLPGELFF.

The chain is built from TRBV12-3 or TRBV12-4 and TRBJ2-3, with TRBD2 matching 14 bases. Trimming at V came to 7 bases and at J to 6 bases, leaving 9 bases not matched to a gene. The CDR3 totals 16 residues. The CDR3 here is CASTETSGRASDTQYF. CDR3 coding DNA: TGTGCCAGCACTGAGACTAGCGGGAGGGCATCGGATACGCAGTATTTT.

This clonotype appeared a few times. The J gene is TRBJ2-5, the V gene TRBV12-3 or TRBV12-4; tentatively, D is TRBD1 or TRBD2 (6 bases each). Trimming stripped 6 bases from V and 5 bases from J, with 13 bases between. This CDR3 comprises 13 residues. This CDR3 is CASRRTGRETQYF. CDR3 bases: TGTGCCAGCAGGAGAACAGGGAGGGAGACCCAGTACTTC.

The V gene is TRBV20-1, the J gene TRBJ1-1; no clear D. CDR3 length: 11 amino acids. CDR1 and CDR2 from the germline V gene are DFQATT and SNEGSKA (reference sequence). This chain's CDR3 is CSRRMRTEAFF. The CDR3 nucleotides are TGCAGCCGCCGGATGAGGACTGAAGCTTTCTTT.

The chain has TRBV10-3 and TRBJ2-5; TRBD2 matches 7 bases. V dropped 6 bases and J dropped 4; count of bases not matched to a gene: 8. Per the germline V gene, CDR1 is ENHRY and CDR2 is SYGVKD. CDR3 length equals 14 residues. This chain's CDR3 is CAISDTGGGETQYF. CDR3 DNA: TGTGCCATCAGCGACACGGGAGGAGGAGAGACCCAGTACTTC.

This clonotype turned up a few times. The chain combines TRBV5-1 with TRBJ2-3; 8 positions agree with TRBD1. Per germline, CDR1 SGHRS and CDR2 YFSETQ. The J segment lost 5 bases and the V segment lost 0 bases, leaving 5 bases of the junction unmatched. This CDR3 comprises 15 residues. CDR3 sequence reads: CASSLEQGDIDTQYF. In DNA form, the CDR3 reads TGCGCCAGCAGCTTGGAACAGGGGGATATAGATACGCAGTATTTT. Full variable domain (missing parts from reference TRBV5-1 and TRBJ2-3): KAGVTQTPRYLIKTRGQQVTLSCSPISGHRSVSWYQQTPGQGLQFLFEYFSETQRNKGNFPGRFSGRQFSNSRSEMNVSTLELGDSALYLCASSLEQGDIDTQYFGPGTRLTVL.

The chain couples TRBV11-2 to TRBJ2-7, with D possibly matching TRBD2 (5 bases). Germline V gene sequence: CDR1 SGHAT, CDR2 FQNNGV. This CDR3 contains 13 residues. The V and J ends lost 1 base and 3 bases respectively, with 7 bases between them. CDR3 sequence reads: CASSLGGIYEQYF. DNA of the CDR3: TGTGCCAGCAGCTTAGGAGGGATCTACGAGCAGTACTTC.

The chain has TRBV28 and TRBJ2-1; the match to TRBD2 covers 14 bases. Per germline, CDR1 MDHEN and CDR2 SYDVKM. Trimming at V came to 6 bases and at J to 3 bases, leaving 16 bases not matched to a gene. The CDR3 runs 20 residues. This chain's CDR3 is CASRTFPGLAGVDHYNEQFF. The DNA for the CDR3 is TGTGCCAGCAGGACCTTCCCGGGACTAGCGGGAGTTGATCACTACAATGAGCAGTTCTTC.

This clonotype appeared a few times. CDR3 sequence (DNA): TGTGCCAGCAGCTTTTCTGGGGAGGCGGATACGCAGTATTTT. As protein: CASSFSGEADTQYF. The chain employs TRBV5-4 and TRBJ2-3; a possible D gene is TRBD2 (6 bases). The germline V gene encodes CDR1 SGHNT and CDR2 YYREEE (reference sequence). Trimming took off 2 bases at V and 6 bases at J, with 13 bases between the two ends. The CDR3 is 14 amino acids. Looking up the rest from reference TRBV5-4 and TRBJ2-3 gives the full variable domain: ETGVTQSPTHLIKTRGQQVTLRCSSQSGHNTVSWYQQALGQGPQFIFQYYREEENGRGNFPPRFSGLQFPNYSSELNVNALELDDSALYLCASSFSGEADTQYFGPGTRLTVL.

This clonotype occurred many times. The V and J genes are TRBV2 and TRBJ2-7; perhaps TRBD2 as D (6 bases). The V end was cut by 6 bases, the J end by 6 bases, with 15 bases between. The CDR3 runs 13 residues. Germline V gene sequence: CDR1 SNHLY, CDR2 FYNNEI. The CDR3 spells CASSDRRGFEQYF. CDR3 in DNA: TGTGCCAGCAGCGATCGTCGGGGGTTCGAGCAGTACTTC.

This clonotype was picked up one time. J is TRBJ2-2 and V is TRBV4-2; D is unresolved. In germline, CDR1 is LGHNA, CDR2 YNFKEQ. The V and J ends lost 3 bases and 6 bases respectively, with 5 bases between them. The CDR3 contains 12 residues. The chain's CDR3 is CASSHRAGELFF. As DNA, the CDR3 is TGTGCCAGCAGCCACCGGGCCGGGGAGCTGTTTTTT.

The chain is built from TRBV10-3 and TRBJ2-2, with TRBD2 identical over 8 bases. From germline, CDR1 is ENHRY and CDR2 SYGVKD. The junction had 4 bases not matched to a gene; V was cut back by 3 bases and J by 4 bases. The CDR3 runs 15 residues. As DNA, the CDR3 is TGTGCCATCAGTGAAGCCCTAGCGGGCACCGGGGAGCTGTTTTTT. Its translation is CAISEALAGTGELFF.

The CDR3 DNA follows: TGCAGTGCAAGGAGGAGTCTCTCCTACAATGAGCAGTTCTTC. It is translated as CSARRSLSYNEQFF. This chain connects TRBV20-1 to TRBJ2-1; possibly TRBD2 for D (5 bases). V was cut by 6 bases and J by 0 bases, with 12 bases left in between. CDR1 DFQATT and CDR2 SNEGSKA come from the germline V gene (reference sequence). There are 14 residues in the CDR3.

This clonotype was seen a few times. The rearrangement joins TRBV6-5 to TRBJ1-5; D gene ambiguous. This CDR3 region has 14 residues. From germline, CDR1 is MNHEY and CDR2 SVGAGI. V lost 0 bases, J lost 4 bases, and 7 bases lay in between. The CDR3, as DNA: TGTGCCAGCAGTTACTCGATGACTAATCAGCCCCAGCATTTT. Protein product: CASSYSMTNQPQHF.

This clonotype has a handful of counts. The rearrangement uses TRBV6-4 and TRBJ2-3, with D tentatively TRBD2 (6 bases). The germline V gene has CDR1 MRHNA and CDR2 SNTAGT. The V end lost 11 bases, the J end lost 7 bases, and 25 bases lay between the germline ends. CDR3 length: 15 residues. CDR3 amino acids: CAASPDVAEGYTQYF. The CDR3 DNA reads TGTGCCGCCTCTCCGGATGTTGCGGAGGGGTATACGCAGTATTTT.

This clonotype was recorded a few times. The CDR3 DNA is TGTGCCAGCAGACCGGGACAGGGGGCGCGGAAGCAGTACTTC. Amino acids: CASRPGQGARKQYF. The rearrangement joins TRBV27 to TRBJ2-7, with 12 bases identical to TRBD1. The germline gives CDR1 MNHEY, CDR2 SMNVEV (reference sequence). V shed 6 bases, J shed 8 bases, and the junction held 8 bases outside the gene matches. The CDR3 totals 14 residues.